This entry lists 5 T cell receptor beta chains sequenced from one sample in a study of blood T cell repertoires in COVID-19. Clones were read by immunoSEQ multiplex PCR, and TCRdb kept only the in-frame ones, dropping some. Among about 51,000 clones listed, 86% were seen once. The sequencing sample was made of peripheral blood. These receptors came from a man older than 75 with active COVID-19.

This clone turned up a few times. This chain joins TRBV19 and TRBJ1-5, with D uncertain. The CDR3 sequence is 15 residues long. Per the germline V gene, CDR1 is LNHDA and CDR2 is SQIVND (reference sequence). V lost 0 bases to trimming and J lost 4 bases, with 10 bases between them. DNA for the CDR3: TGTGCCAGTAGTATAGATCACGCGGGAAATCAGCCCCAGCATTTT. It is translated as CASSIDHAGNQPQHF.

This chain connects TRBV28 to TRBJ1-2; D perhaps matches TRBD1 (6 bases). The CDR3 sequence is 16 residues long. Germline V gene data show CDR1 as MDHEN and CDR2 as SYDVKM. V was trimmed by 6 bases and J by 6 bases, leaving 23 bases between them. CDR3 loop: CASRMTGGAGMDGYTF. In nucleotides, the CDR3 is TGTGCCAGCAGGATGACAGGAGGTGCCGGAATGGATGGCTACACCTTC.

CDR3 DNA sequence: TGTGCCAGTAGTATGGAAAGCAGGGAAGCTTTCTTT. This gives the protein CASSMESREAFF. The V call is TRBV19, the J call TRBJ1-1; D is ambiguous. Trimming shortened V by 3 bases and J by 8 bases, and 10 bases separated the two germline ends. The germline V gene encodes CDR1 LNHDA and CDR2 SQIVND (reference sequence). The CDR3 is made up of 12 amino acids.

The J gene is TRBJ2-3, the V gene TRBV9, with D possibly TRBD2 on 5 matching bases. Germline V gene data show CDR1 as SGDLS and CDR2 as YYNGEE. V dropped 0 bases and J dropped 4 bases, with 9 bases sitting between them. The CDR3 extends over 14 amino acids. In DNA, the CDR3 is TGTGCCAGCAGCGTAGGTCTAGCTCCAGATACGCAGTATTTT. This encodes CASSVGLAPDTQYF.

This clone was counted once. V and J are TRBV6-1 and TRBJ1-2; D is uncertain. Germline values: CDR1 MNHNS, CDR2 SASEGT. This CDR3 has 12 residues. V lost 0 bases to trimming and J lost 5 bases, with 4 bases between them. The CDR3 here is CASSEAEYGYTF. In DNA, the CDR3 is TGTGCCAGCAGTGAAGCCGAGTATGGCTACACCTTC.